These 5 T cell receptor beta chains share one sample of origin, sequenced in a study of blood T cell repertoires in COVID-19. Assay: immunoSEQ multiplex PCR; the TCRdb copy retains only in-frame clones and omits some. The profile shows fewer than 20,000 clones, 91% of them singletons. The sample was peripheral blood. These receptors were obtained from a human donor in a cohort sampled during active COVID-19.

The rearrangement links TRBV6-2 or TRBV6-3 to TRBJ2-5, with 9 bases lining up with TRBD1. J gave up 5 bases and V 0 bases, and 4 bases lay outside the gene matches. The CDR3 runs to 15 residues. Germline values: CDR1 MNHEY, CDR2 SVGEGT. CDR3 region: CASSYSDRGRETQYF. CDR3 sequence (DNA): TGTGCCAGCAGTTACTCGGACAGGGGTAGGGAGACCCAGTACTTC.

This sequence joins TRBV5-5 and TRBJ2-7; weak D call: TRBD2 (5 bases). The V gene's germline CDR1 is SGHKS and CDR2 YYEKEE (reference sequence). V was cut by 1 base and J by 2 bases, with 10 bases left in between. The CDR3 sequence is 14 residues long. The CDR3 coding sequence is TGTGCCAGCAGCTTGATGGCGGGTCCCTACGAGCAGTACTTC. The encoded protein is CASSLMAGPYEQYF.

The genes are TRBV5-1 and TRBJ1-1; 7 nucleotides line up with TRBD1. V lost 4 bases to trimming and J lost 2 bases; unmatched junction nucleotides: 5. This CDR3 has 14 residues. Germline lookup yields CDR1 SGHRS and CDR2 YFSETQ. In DNA, the CDR3 is TGCGCCAGCAGCCAGGGGGTTCTCAACACTGAAGCTTTCTTT. Translation: CASSQGVLNTEAFF.

This clone showed up just once. This CDR3 is CASGGLAGGSTDTQYF. The CDR3 bases are TGTGCCAGCGGGGGCCTAGCGGGGGGAAGCACAGATACGCAGTATTTT. The rearrangement joins TRBV4-2 to TRBJ2-3; TRBD2 aligns across 11 bases. Trimming removed 8 bases from V and 0 bases from J; junction bases left unmatched: 7. CDR1 LGHNA and CDR2 YNFKEQ come from the germline V gene. The CDR3 runs 16 residues.

The chain links TRBV27 to TRBJ2-7, with 10 bases aligning to TRBD2. The CDR3 loop spans 14 amino acids. Per germline, CDR1 MNHEY and CDR2 SMNVEV (reference sequence). Losses at the gene ends were 5 bases for V and 6 bases for J; bases not matched to a gene: 7. CDR3 nucleotide sequence: TGTGCCAGCAGTCCCAGCGGGAGGGCCCTCGAGCAGTACTTC. Protein: CASSPSGRALEQYF.